This TCR beta chain comes out of a study of cytomegalovirus exposure and HLA in healthy donors. The PCR ran on 60 Vbeta and 13 Jbeta primers. TCRdb's copy holds only in-frame clones and misses some; the assay was immunoSEQ multiplex PCR. The sample has 100,000 to 150,000 clones, about 71% seen once. This clone was counted a single time. Its cognate antigen is unknown. The study, taken as a whole, reports: A reported reduction in N-insertions relative to the approximately 640-donor mean was seen in an Asian-associated ancestry cluster in a later analysis. It was 160 or so TCR beta chains that were listed as cytomegalovirus-associated. Three chains linked to CMV were shown in vitro to be specific for CMV antigens. In a later analysis, CMV-associated beta chains were mostly HLA-associated, it appeared.

This clonotype was sampled from a woman aged 50 to 60 in good health and CMV-seronegative. The material sequenced was PBMCs.

The CDR3 DNA reads as TGTGCCACTCTACAGGGGGCTAACTATGGCTACACCTTC. This encodes CATLQGANYGYTF. The chain couples TRBV28 to TRBJ1-2, with 8 bases aligning to TRBD1. The length of the CDR3 is 13 residues. V lost 10 bases and J lost 0; bases outside the gene matches: 4. The germline gives CDR1 MDHEN, CDR2 SYDVKM.